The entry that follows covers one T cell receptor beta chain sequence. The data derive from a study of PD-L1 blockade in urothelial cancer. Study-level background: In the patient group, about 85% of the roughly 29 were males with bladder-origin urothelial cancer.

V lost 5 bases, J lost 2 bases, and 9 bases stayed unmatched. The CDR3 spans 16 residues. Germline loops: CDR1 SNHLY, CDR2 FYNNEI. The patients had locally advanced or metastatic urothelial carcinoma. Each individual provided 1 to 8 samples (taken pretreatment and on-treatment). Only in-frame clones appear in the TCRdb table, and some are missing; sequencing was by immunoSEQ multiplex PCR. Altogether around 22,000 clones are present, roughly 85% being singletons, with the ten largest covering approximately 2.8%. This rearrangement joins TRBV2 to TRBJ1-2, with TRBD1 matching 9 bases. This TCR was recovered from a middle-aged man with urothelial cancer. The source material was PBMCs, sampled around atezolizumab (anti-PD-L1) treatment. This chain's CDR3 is CASSPPLGTGNYGYTF. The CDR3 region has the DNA TGTGCCAGCAGTCCGCCTCTCGGGACAGGGAACTATGGCTACACCTTC. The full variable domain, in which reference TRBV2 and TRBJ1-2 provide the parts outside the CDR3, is EPEVTQTPSHQVTQMGQEVILRCVPISNHLYFYWYRQILGQKVEFLVSFYNNEISEKSEIFDDQFSVERPDGSNFTLKIRSTKLEDSAMYFCASSPPLGTGNYGYTFGSGTRLTVV.